This TCR beta chain was identified in a study of early T cells in non-severe SARS-CoV-2 infection. The germline V gene has CDR1 MNHNY and CDR2 SVGAGI (reference sequence). V gave up 7 bases and J gave up 7 bases, with 10 bases separating them. This CDR3 contains 12 residues. This clonotype was picked up many times. The library protocol tagged individual cDNA molecules with unique molecular identifiers. TCRdb called the 5' RACE reads again in MiXCR, with one record for every CDR3 protein. This table holds more than 65,000 distinct CDR3 sequences, 9.5% to 15% found once. The chain employs TRBV6-6 and TRBJ1-4; D is perhaps TRBD1 (5 bases). The source of this sequence is an adult who was a healthcare worker with PCR-confirmed SARS-CoV-2 infection or an uninfected control (not recorded which). The sample consisted of whole blood. The CDR3 DNA is TGTGCCAGCACAGGGTTGGGTGAAAAACTGTTTTTT. Translating it yields CASTGLGEKLFF.